This entry lists 13 T cell receptor beta chains sequenced from one sample in a study of beta chain features in type 1 diabetes. Every isolated RNA sample was fully reverse transcribed, so sequencing captured expressed TCRB transcripts. Assay used: immunoSEQ multiplex PCR; TCRdb lists only in-frame clones, some missing. In the table there are under 950,000 clones, around a sixth of which are singletons. Sequenced input: naive CD4+ T cells from blood. The receptors stem from a woman between 18 and 30 years old in good health.

This clone occurred a few times. J is TRBJ2-7 and V is TRBV2; 8 bases are a match to TRBD2. The CDR3 runs 13 residues. Germline lookup yields CDR1 SNHLY and CDR2 FYNNEI. The V and J ends lost 3 bases and 7 bases, in that order; junction bases with no gene match: 5. CDR3 nucleotide sequence: TGTGCCAGCAGTGACGGGGGGGCCAGAGAGCAGTACTTC. As protein: CASSDGGAREQYF.

The chain carries TRBV9 and TRBJ1-1; D unresolved. CDR1 and CDR2 from the germline V gene are SGDLS and YYNGEE. This CDR3 has 13 amino acids. The V end was cut by 4 bases, the J end by 0 bases, with 7 bases between. In nucleotides, the CDR3 is TGTGCCAGCAGCCTCCATATGAACACTGAAGCTTTCTTT. Encoded protein: CASSLHMNTEAFF.

V gene TRBV4-1 combines with J gene TRBJ1-2; D may be TRBD1 (6 bases). The ends were cut back, 0 bases at V and 4 bases at J, with 12 bases in the middle. Germline V CDR1 and CDR2: MGHRA, YSYEKL. The CDR3 spans 15 residues. The CDR3 is CASSQDPQGTYGYTF. The CDR3 bases are TGCGCCAGCAGCCAAGACCCTCAGGGGACCTATGGCTACACCTTC.

This clone was counted a few times. This chain links TRBV5-6 with TRBJ2-2, with 7 bases matching TRBD1. Germline V gene lookup returns CDR1 SGHDT and CDR2 YYEEEE. V trimming: 3 bases; J trimming: 0 bases; junction bases outside the gene matches: 8. This CDR3 is built from 17 residues. Here the CDR3 DNA reads TGTGCCAGCAGCTCCCCTCAGGGGGTGACGAACACCGGGGAGCTGTTTTTT. It yields the protein CASSSPQGVTNTGELFF.

V usage is TRBV5-4 and J usage is TRBJ2-3; 8 positions match TRBD1. V shed 4 bases, J shed 6 bases, and the junction held 7 bases outside the gene matches. The CDR3 has 14 amino acids. Germline CDR1 is SGHNT and CDR2 is YYREEE (reference sequence). The CDR3, as DNA: TGTGCCAGCAGCCAGGACAGGGCTTCGGATACGCAGTATTTT. Its translation: CASSQDRASDTQYF. The complete variable domain, with remaining parts taken from reference TRBV5-4 and TRBJ2-3, reads ETGVTQSPTHLIKTRGQQVTLRCSSQSGHNTVSWYQQALGQGPQFIFQYYREEENGRGNFPPRFSGLQFPNYSSELNVNALELDDSALYLCASSQDRASDTQYFGPGTRLTVL.

The chain links TRBV9 to TRBJ1-1, with unresolved D. Germline values: CDR1 SGDLS, CDR2 YYNGEE. The germline V and J ends were trimmed by 4 bases and 6 bases, with 19 bases remaining between them. CDR3 length: 15 residues. As DNA, the CDR3 is TGTGCCAGCAGCCCTCGTGGGAGCGGGAGACCTGAAGCTTTCTTT. Translation gives CASSPRGSGRPEAFF.

This clone was observed a few times. The chain has TRBV4-3 and TRBJ2-1; 7 bases map to TRBD2. The CDR3 runs to 16 residues. CDR1 is LGHNA and CDR2 is YSLEER in the germline V gene. Trimming removed 0 bases from V and 7 bases from J; junction bases left unmatched: 9. The CDR3 sequence: CASSQDWRGGINEQFF. In DNA form, the CDR3 reads TGCGCCAGCAGCCAAGATTGGCGCGGGGGAATAAATGAGCAGTTCTTC.

Details on this clone: Other DNA sequences in the sample encode the same CDR3. The J gene is TRBJ2-7, the V gene TRBV6-5; TRBD1 or TRBD2 may be the D gene (7 bases each). CDR3 length: 15 residues. The V and J ends lost 0 bases and 3 bases respectively, with 12 bases between them. The germline CDR1 and CDR2 sequences are MNHEY and SVGAGI. In DNA, the CDR3 is TGTGCCAGCAGTTACTCCAGGGGGGGACTCTACGAGCAGTACTTC. Translating it yields CASSYSRGGLYEQYF.

This chain connects TRBV28 to TRBJ1-4; D is perhaps TRBD1 (5 bases). Germline V gene data show CDR1 as MDHEN and CDR2 as SYDVKM. The V end was cut by 5 bases, the J end by 7 bases, with 11 bases between. The CDR3 is 13 residues long. This CDR3 is CASSPPRVEKLFF. The CDR3 DNA sequence: TGTGCCAGCAGTCCCCCCAGGGTTGAAAAACTGTTTTTT.

This clone turned up a few times. V and J are TRBV11-2 and TRBJ2-5; D gene uncertain. The J call may be in error: the DNA end matches TRBJ2-7 better. Germline V CDR1 and CDR2: SGHAT, FQNNGV. The CDR3 is 14 residues long. This CDR3 is CASSPQRFGVEQYF. The CDR3 region has the DNA TGTGCCAGCAGCCCCCAACGGTTTGGGGTCGAGCAGTACTTC.

The chain couples TRBV6-6 to TRBJ2-1; 7 positions agree with TRBD2. The J segment lost 8 bases and the V segment lost 8 bases, leaving 12 bases of the junction unmatched. This CDR3 has 14 residues. In germline, CDR1 is MNHNY, CDR2 SVGAGI (reference sequence). DNA for the CDR3: TGTGCCAGCCGAGGTCTTGGCGGGAGCCATGAGCAGTTCTTC. It yields the protein CASRGLGGSHEQFF.

The rearrangement uses TRBV7-9 and TRBJ1-1; TRBD1 is a possible D gene (5 bases). The germline V and J ends were trimmed by 6 bases and 5 bases, with 16 bases remaining between them. The CDR3 runs 14 residues. CDR1 and CDR2 from the germline V gene are SEHNR and FQNEAQ (reference sequence). This CDR3 reads CASRRRQTRTEAFF. CDR3 nucleotide sequence: TGTGCCAGCAGACGCAGACAGACCCGGACTGAAGCTTTCTTT. Combining the CDR3 with reference TRBV7-9 and TRBJ1-1 gives the whole variable domain DTGVSQNPRHKITKRGQNVTFRCDPISEHNRLYWYRQTLGQGPEFLTYFQNEAQLEKSRLLSDRFSAERPKGSFSTLEIQRTEQGDSAMYLCASRRRQTRTEAFFGQGTRLTVV.

Worth noting for this clone: Other DNA sequences from this sample encode an identical CDR3 as well. The chain has TRBV25-1 and TRBJ2-2, with a weak D call TRBD2 (6 bases). V dropped 8 bases and J dropped 6 bases, with 10 bases sitting between them. Germline V CDR1 and CDR2: MGHDK, SYGVNS. The CDR3 consists of 12 residues. CDR3: CASGRGAGELFF. CDR3 nucleotides: TGTGCCAGCGGCCGCGGGGCCGGGGAGCTGTTTTTT.